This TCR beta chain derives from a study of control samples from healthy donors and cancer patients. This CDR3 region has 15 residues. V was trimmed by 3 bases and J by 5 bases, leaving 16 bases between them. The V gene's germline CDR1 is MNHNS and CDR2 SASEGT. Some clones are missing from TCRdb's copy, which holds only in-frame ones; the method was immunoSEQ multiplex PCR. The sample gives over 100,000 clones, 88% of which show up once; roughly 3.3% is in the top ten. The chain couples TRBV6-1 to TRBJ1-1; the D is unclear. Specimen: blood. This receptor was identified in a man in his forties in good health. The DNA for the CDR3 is TGTGCCAGCAGTGATATACAGCACGGTCGTACTGAAGCTTTCTTT. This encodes CASSDIQHGRTEAFF.